This entry describes one T cell receptor beta chain. The antigen remains unidentified. This entry comes from a study of response to subunit inactivated influenza vaccine. Study-wide findings and caveats: Authors suggested few new T cells are recruited by each seasonal influenza vaccination.

Unmatched junction bases numbered 7, after V lost 2 bases and J lost 6 bases. This CDR3 comprises 15 residues. CDR1 and CDR2 (germline): SGHNT, YYREEE (reference sequence). TCRdb processed the RT-PCR reads anew with MiXCR; each CDR3 protein has one entry. The repertoire holds about 520,000 distinct CDR3 sequences, with approximately 24% as singletons. The specimen was CD4+ T cells sorted from PBMCs, collected 4 to 6 days after vaccination. The chain employs TRBV5-4 and TRBJ2-1; 8 positions match TRBD1. The TCR sequence derives from a man aged 45 to 65 who received an inactivated influenza vaccine. The CDR3 spells CASSLSQGAINEQFF. In nucleotides, the CDR3 is TGTGCCAGCAGCTTATCCCAGGGGGCGATCAATGAGCAGTTCTTC. Together with reference TRBV5-4 and TRBJ2-1, the CDR3 gives the full variable domain: ETGVTQSPTHLIKTRGQQVTLRCSSQSGHNTVSWYQQALGQGPQFIFQYYREEENGRGNFPPRFSGLQFPNYSSELNVNALELDDSALYLCASSLSQGAINEQFFGPGTRLTVL.